Below are 17 T cell receptor beta chains sequenced from a single sample in a study of blood T cell repertoires in COVID-19 (dated by TCRdb to about 2020). Library creation used the immunoSEQ multiplex PCR assay. Entries here come from immuneACCESS through TCRdb and include only in-frame sequences with V and J called. Some clones fail to appear in such tables; in the studies checked, an unresolved V gene covers under half of the shortfall, and the cause of the remainder is unknown. The sample table records about 200,000 clones; around 81% of these occur just once. 6.5% to 8.5% of the sample lies in the top ten. Specimen: PBMCs or T cells enriched from blood (not recorded which). These receptors all stem from a woman in her thirties or forties with acute COVID-19.

The chain employs TRBV27 and TRBJ1-1; no clear D gene. The V gene's germline CDR1 is MNHEY and CDR2 SMNVEV (reference sequence). This CDR3 has 13 residues. V shed 6 bases and J shed 6 bases, with 14 bases lying between them. CDR3 DNA sequence: TGTGCCAGCAGCCCATTGGGAGGATCTGAAGCTTTCTTT. Protein product: CASSPLGGSEAFF.

This clone has only a few counts. The rearrangement links TRBV5-1 to TRBJ2-1; TRBD2 agrees at 8 bases. V trimming: 1 base; J trimming: 0 bases; junction bases outside the gene matches: 3. The CDR3 sequence is 16 residues long. Germline V gene sequence: CDR1 SGHRS, CDR2 YFSETQ. The CDR3 sequence is CASSLLRGVSYNEQFF. In nucleotides, the CDR3 is TGCGCCAGCAGCTTGTTGCGGGGGGTCTCCTACAATGAGCAGTTCTTC.

The gene calls are TRBV28 and TRBJ1-1; D not resolved. Germline V gene data show CDR1 as MDHEN and CDR2 as SYDVKM. CDR3 length equals 14 residues. Between the trimmed V and J ends, which lost 1 base and 6 bases, there was a span of 12 bases. The CDR3 region is CASSLFGHPAEAFF. The CDR3 bases are TGTGCCAGCAGTTTATTTGGGCACCCAGCTGAAGCTTTCTTT.

This clone occurred a few times. The chain recombines TRBV30 with TRBJ1-3; D perhaps matches TRBD1 (5 bases). Trimming stripped 4 bases from V and 4 bases from J, with 14 bases between. This CDR3 contains 14 residues. Germline V gene data show CDR1 as GTSNPN and CDR2 as SVGIG (reference sequence). The CDR3 DNA reads as TGTGCCTGGACCCCCGGGGGGATCGGAAACACCATATATTTT. This sequence encodes CAWTPGGIGNTIYF. Drawing the rest from reference TRBV30 and TRBJ1-3, the complete variable domain is SQTIHQWPATLVQPVGSPLSLECTVEGTSNPNLYWYRQAAGRGLQLLFYSVGIGQISSEVPQNLSASRPQDRQFILSSKKLLLSDSGFYLCAWTPGGIGNTIYFGEGSWLTVV.

The chain employs TRBV7-2 and TRBJ2-7; TRBD2 agrees at 8 bases. The CDR3 has 16 residues. The V segment lost 5 bases and the J segment 7 bases; nucleotides outside the gene matches: 16. Germline values: CDR1 SGHTA, CDR2 FQGNSA. The CDR3 nucleotides read TGTGCCAGCAGCAGGGAGCATAGCGGGGCCCGCTATGAGCAGTACTTC. This sequence encodes CASSREHSGARYEQYF.

The V call is TRBV6-5, the J call TRBJ1-2; the match to TRBD1 covers 7 bases. This CDR3 is 11 amino acids long. The V segment lost 8 bases and the J segment 6 bases; nucleotides outside the gene matches: 3. Per the germline V gene, CDR1 is MNHEY and CDR2 is SVGAGI. CDR3 coding DNA: TGTGCCAGCGCAGGACAGGATGGCTACACCTTC. This translates into CASAGQDGYTF.

The V gene is TRBV2, the J gene TRBJ1-2, with D perhaps TRBD1 (5 bases). Per the germline V gene, CDR1 is SNHLY and CDR2 is FYNNEI. This CDR3 spans 16 amino acids. V shed 2 bases and J shed 6 bases, with 19 bases lying between them. CDR3 DNA sequence: TGTGCCAGCAGTGAACTTATCCGCGCGACAGCGAATGGCTACACCTTC. Amino acid sequence: CASSELIRATANGYTF.

This chain joins TRBV29-1 and TRBJ2-4; 10 positions match TRBD2. The CDR3 spans 13 residues. With 6 bases clipped from V and 7 bases from J, the junction kept 6 bases outside the gene matches. Per the germline V gene, CDR1 is SQVTM and CDR2 is ANQGSEA. The CDR3 DNA follows: TGCAGCGTAACACTAGCGGGGAGGAACATTCAGTACTTC. As protein: CSVTLAGRNIQYF. Full variable domain (rest looked up from reference TRBV29-1 and TRBJ2-4): SAVISQKPSRDICQRGTSLTIQCQVDSQVTMMFWYRQQPGQSLTLIATANQGSEATYESGFVIDKFPISRPNLTFSTLTVSNMSPEDSSIYLCSVTLAGRNIQYFGAGTRLSVL.

This clone was seen a few times. The V and J genes are TRBV7-2 and TRBJ1-5; D is uncertain. This CDR3 is 15 amino acids long. V dropped 0 bases and J dropped 4 bases, with 10 bases sitting between them. Looked up from germline, CDR1 is SGHTA and CDR2 is FQGNSA. CDR3 loop: CASSLAGGPNQPQHF. In DNA, the CDR3 is TGTGCCAGCAGCTTAGCGGGAGGGCCAAATCAGCCCCAGCATTTT.

The chain couples TRBV7-9 to TRBJ2-1; possible D gene TRBD2, 6 bases. Germline CDR1 reads SEHNR; CDR2 reads FQNEAQ (reference sequence). Trimming removed 5 bases from V and 2 bases from J, with 16 bases in between. The CDR3 spans 16 residues. CDR3 DNA sequence: TGTGCCAGCAGCCCTGGGGGACTGATTACCTACAATGAGCAGTTCTTC. Its translation: CASSPGGLITYNEQFF.

The chain joins TRBV7-9 to TRBJ2-1, with a possible D match to TRBD2 (5 bases). The CDR3 contains 12 residues. V dropped 2 bases and J dropped 9 bases, with 8 bases sitting between them. Germline V gene lookup returns CDR1 SEHNR and CDR2 FQNEAQ (reference sequence). The CDR3 loop is CASSLTGSEQFF. CDR3 DNA sequence: TGTGCCAGCAGCTTAACGGGGTCTGAGCAGTTCTTC.

The genes are TRBV19 and TRBJ1-5; TRBD1 agrees at 7 bases. The CDR3 spans 16 residues. V shed 4 bases, J shed 0 bases, and the junction held 6 bases outside the gene matches. Germline CDR1 and CDR2: LNHDA and SQIVND (reference sequence). The chain's CDR3 is CASSTDTGASNQPQHF. As DNA, the CDR3 is TGTGCCAGTAGTACCGATACAGGGGCTAGCAATCAGCCCCAGCATTTT.

This clone was seen at least ten times. The chain employs TRBV5-4 and TRBJ1-1; D uncertain. The CDR3 is made up of 14 amino acids. V was shortened by 2 bases and J by 1 base, with 9 bases between the two germline ends. Germline V gene data show CDR1 as SGHNT and CDR2 as YYREEE (reference sequence). The CDR3, as DNA: TGTGCCAGCAGCTTTGCTTCCGGGAACACTGAAGCTTTCTTT. It specifies CASSFASGNTEAFF.

J is TRBJ1-1 and V is TRBV28; D may be TRBD1 (6 bases). This CDR3 comprises 13 residues. Trimming removed 3 bases at V and 9 bases at J, with 14 bases between. Germline V gene sequence: CDR1 MDHEN, CDR2 SYDVKM. The CDR3 DNA is TGTGCCAGCAGTTTTCGGGGGGCCGTCAAAGCTTTCTTT. It translates to CASSFRGAVKAFF.

This clone was seen a few times. This chain links TRBV6-5 with TRBJ1-2; D is uncertain. CDR1 is MNHEY and CDR2 is SVGAGI in the germline V gene. The CDR3 is made up of 12 amino acids. V was cut by 0 bases and J by 9 bases, with 8 bases left in between. The CDR3 here is CASSYSRSRYTF. The CDR3 DNA follows: TGTGCCAGCAGTTACTCGAGGAGTCGCTACACCTTC.

The J gene is TRBJ1-4, the V gene TRBV6-1, with D tentatively TRBD1 (6 bases). V was cut by 1 base and J by 9 bases, with 15 bases left in between. This CDR3 is built from 15 residues. CDR1 MNHNS and CDR2 SASEGT come from the germline V gene. The CDR3 protein is CASSEGTVLSQKLFF. The CDR3 nucleotides read TGTGCCAGCAGTGAAGGGACAGTCCTCAGTCAAAAACTGTTTTTT.

The chain joins TRBV24-1 to TRBJ1-1, with D tentatively TRBD1 (6 bases). Trimming stripped 7 bases from V and 3 bases from J, with 14 bases between. Germline CDR1 reads KGHDR; CDR2 reads SFDVKD. This CDR3 comprises 14 residues. The CDR3 bases are TGTGCCACCAGATCAGGCGGGGGCCACACTGAAGCTTTCTTT. Encoded protein: CATRSGGGHTEAFF.